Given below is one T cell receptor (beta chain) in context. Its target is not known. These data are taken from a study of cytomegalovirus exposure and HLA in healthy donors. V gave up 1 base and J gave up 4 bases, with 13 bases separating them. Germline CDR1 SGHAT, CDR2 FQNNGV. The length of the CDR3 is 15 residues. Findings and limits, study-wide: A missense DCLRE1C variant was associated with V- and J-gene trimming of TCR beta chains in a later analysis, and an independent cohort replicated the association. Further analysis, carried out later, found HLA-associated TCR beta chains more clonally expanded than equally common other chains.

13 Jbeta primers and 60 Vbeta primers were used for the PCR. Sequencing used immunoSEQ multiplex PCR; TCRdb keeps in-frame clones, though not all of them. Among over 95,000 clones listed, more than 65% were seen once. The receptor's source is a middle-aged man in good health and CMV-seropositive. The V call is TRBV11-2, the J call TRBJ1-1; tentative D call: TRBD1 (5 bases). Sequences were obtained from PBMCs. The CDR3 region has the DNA TGTGCCAGCAGCTTAGCCGTACCGGGACTCACTGAAGCTTTCTTT. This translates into CASSLAVPGLTEAFF.